These T cell receptor beta chains were read from a single sample in a study of T-cell reconstitution after alpha-beta-depleted transplantation in children. MiXCR, applied by TCRdb to the PCR reads, yields one record per CDR3 protein. The sample consists of nearly 350,000 distinct CDR3 sequences, about 16% of them appearing once. This sample comprised PBMCs, mostly from graft donor cells, obtained 360 days after TCRalphabeta/CD19-depleted stem cell transplant. These receptors came from a male patient aged 2 to 10 who had a stem cell transplant for acute lymphoblastic leukemia, so the T cells may come from the graft donor. CDR3s include the opening cysteine and the closing phenylalanine or tryptophan. The order of the fields is J gene, clone size, V gene, D gene, CDR3 protein, CDR3 DNA. The D gene is left open where the match is weak. A clone size is listed for some rows: how often the clone was seen (once, few, many), or a class if it is expanded.

TRBJ2-3	few	TRBV5-1	NA	CASSLGSVRADTQYF	TGCGCCAGCAGCTTGGGGTCGGTTAGGGCAGATACGCAGTATTTT
TRBJ2-4	many	TRBV28	TRBD1	CATRQGKNIQYF	TGTGCCACTAGACAGGGAAAAAACATTCAGTACTTC
TRBJ2-2	once	TRBV6-2/TRBV6-3	NA	CASSFDSTRIGELFF	TGTGCCAGCAGTTTTGACTCCACGCGGATCGGGGAGCTGTTTTTT
TRBJ2-1	many	TRBV5-1	TRBD2	CASSLVAGGYNEQFF	TGCGCCAGCAGCTTGGTGGCGGGAGGGTACAATGAGCAGTTCTTC
TRBJ2-2	many	TRBV7-9	NA	CASSPPGTGELFF	TGTGCCAGCAGCCCCCCAGGGACCGGGGAGCTGTTTTTT
TRBJ1-1	NA	TRBV20-1	NA	CSALTGLGTEAFF	TGCAGTGCTTTGACAGGTCTGGGCACTGAAGCTTTCTTT
TRBJ2-1	NA	TRBV15	TRBD1	CATSRANTGGSYNEQFF	TGTGCCACCAGCAGAGCTAATACAGGGGGATCCTACAATGAGCAGTTCTTC
TRBJ1-2	many	TRBV18	NA	CASSPYQGLSNYGYTF	TGTGCCAGCTCACCCTACCAGGGCTTATCTAACTATGGCTACACCTTC
TRBJ2-1	few	TRBV11-3	NA	CASSVGRGYNEQFF	TGTGCCAGCAGCGTCGGCCGGGGATACAATGAGCAGTTCTTC
TRBJ2-7	NA	TRBV4-1	NA	CASSQDLTRSPYEQYF	TGCGCCAGCAGCCAAGATCTAACTAGGTCGCCCTACGAGCAGTACTTC
TRBJ2-1	NA	TRBV9	NA	CASSPQPGSGANEQFF	TGTGCCAGCAGCCCTCAACCCGGGAGCGGCGCCAATGAGCAGTTCTTC
TRBJ1-1	few	TRBV7-3	NA	CASSLEGSAGNTEAFF	TGTGCCAGCAGCTTAGAAGGTTCGGCAGGGAACACTGAAGCTTTCTTT
TRBJ2-5	NA	TRBV27	NA	CASSLYSDGGETQYF	TGTGCCAGCAGTTTATACTCCGATGGCGGAGAGACCCAGTACTTC
TRBJ2-5	many	TRBV7-9	NA	CASSPDRPQETQYF	TGTGCCAGCAGCCCAGACAGGCCTCAAGAGACCCAGTACTTC
TRBJ2-5	few	TRBV10-1	NA	CASKVWRASRDPETQYF	TGCGCCAGCAAGGTGTGGAGGGCCTCTCGGGATCCTGAGACCCAGTACTTC
TRBJ2-2	NA	TRBV10-3	NA	CAISTGSDNGELFF	TGTGCCATCAGCACAGGGTCAGATAACGGGGAGCTGTTTTTT
TRBJ1-1	few	TRBV24-1	NA	CATREGTYTEAFF	TGTGCCACCAGGGAAGGCACCTACACTGAAGCTTTCTTT
TRBJ2-6	few	TRBV10-3	NA	CAISEATGANVLTF	TGTGCCATCAGTGAAGCGACTGGGGCCAACGTCCTGACTTTC
TRBJ1-2	NA	TRBV12-3/TRBV12-4	NA	CASSFGSLYGYTF	TGTGCCAGCAGTTTTGGGTCCCTCTATGGCTACACCTTC